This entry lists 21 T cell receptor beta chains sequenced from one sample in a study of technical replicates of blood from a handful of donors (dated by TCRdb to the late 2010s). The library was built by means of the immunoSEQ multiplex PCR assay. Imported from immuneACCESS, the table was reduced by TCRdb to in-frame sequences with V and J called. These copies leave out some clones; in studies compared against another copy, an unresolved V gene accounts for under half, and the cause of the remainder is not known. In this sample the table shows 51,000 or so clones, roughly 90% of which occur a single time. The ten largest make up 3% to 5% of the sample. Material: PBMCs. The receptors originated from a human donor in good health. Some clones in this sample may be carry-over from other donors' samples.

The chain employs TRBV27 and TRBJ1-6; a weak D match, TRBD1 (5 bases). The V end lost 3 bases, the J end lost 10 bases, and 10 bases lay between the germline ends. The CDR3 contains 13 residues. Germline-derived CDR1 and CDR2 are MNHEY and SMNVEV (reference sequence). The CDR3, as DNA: TGTGCCAGCAGTTTTGGGGGGACCTCACCCCTCCACTTT. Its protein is CASSFGGTSPLHF.

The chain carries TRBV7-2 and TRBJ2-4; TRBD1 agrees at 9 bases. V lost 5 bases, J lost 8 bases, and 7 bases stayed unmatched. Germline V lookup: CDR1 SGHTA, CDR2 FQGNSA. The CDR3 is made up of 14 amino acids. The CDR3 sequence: CASSKDRGVYIQYF. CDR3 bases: TGTGCCAGCAGCAAGGACAGGGGTGTTTACATTCAGTACTTC.

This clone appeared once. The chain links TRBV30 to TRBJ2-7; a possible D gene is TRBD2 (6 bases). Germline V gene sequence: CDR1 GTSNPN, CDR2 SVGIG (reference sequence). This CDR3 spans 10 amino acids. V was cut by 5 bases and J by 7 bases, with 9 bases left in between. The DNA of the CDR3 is TGTGCCTGGGAGGCGGGAGAGCAGTACTTC. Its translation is CAWEAGEQYF.

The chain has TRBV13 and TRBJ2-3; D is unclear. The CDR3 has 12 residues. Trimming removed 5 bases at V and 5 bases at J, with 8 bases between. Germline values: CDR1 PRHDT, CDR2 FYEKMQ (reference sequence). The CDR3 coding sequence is TGTGCCAGCAGCCGACTCGTAGATACGCAGTATTTT. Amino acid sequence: CASSRLVDTQYF.

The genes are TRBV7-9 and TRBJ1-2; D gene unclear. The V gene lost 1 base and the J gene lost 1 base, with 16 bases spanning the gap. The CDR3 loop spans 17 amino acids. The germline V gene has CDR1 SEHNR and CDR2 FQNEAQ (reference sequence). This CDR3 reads CASSLVIGRQSNYGYTF. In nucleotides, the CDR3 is TGTGCCAGCAGCTTAGTTATTGGCAGGCAAAGTAACTATGGCTACACCTTC.

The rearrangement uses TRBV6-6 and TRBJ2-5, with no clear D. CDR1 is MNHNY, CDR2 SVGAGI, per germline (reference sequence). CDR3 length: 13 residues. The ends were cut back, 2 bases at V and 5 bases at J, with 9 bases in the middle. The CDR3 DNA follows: TGTGCCAGCAGTTACGAATTCCGGGAGACCCAGTACTTC. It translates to CASSYEFRETQYF.

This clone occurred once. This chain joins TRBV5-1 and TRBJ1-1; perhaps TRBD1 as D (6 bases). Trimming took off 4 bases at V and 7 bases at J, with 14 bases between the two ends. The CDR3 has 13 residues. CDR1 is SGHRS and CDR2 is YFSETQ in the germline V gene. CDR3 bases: TGCGCCAGCAGCCCGGACAGAACCCTTGAAGCTTTCTTT. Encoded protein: CASSPDRTLEAFF. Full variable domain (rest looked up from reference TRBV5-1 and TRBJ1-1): KAGVTQTPRYLIKTRGQQVTLSCSPISGHRSVSWYQQTPGQGLQFLFEYFSETQRNKGNFPGRFSGRQFSNSRSEMNVSTLELGDSALYLCASSPDRTLEAFFGQGTRLTVV.

CDR3 sequence reads: CASSLGLADYEQYF. In DNA, the CDR3 is TGTGCCAGCAGCTTGGGGCTAGCGGACTACGAGCAGTACTTC. V gene TRBV5-6 combines with J gene TRBJ2-7, with 7 bases identical to TRBD2. Trimming took 0 bases from V and 3 from J; bases not matched to a gene: 3. This CDR3 has 14 amino acids. CDR1 is SGHDT and CDR2 is YYEEEE in the germline V gene.

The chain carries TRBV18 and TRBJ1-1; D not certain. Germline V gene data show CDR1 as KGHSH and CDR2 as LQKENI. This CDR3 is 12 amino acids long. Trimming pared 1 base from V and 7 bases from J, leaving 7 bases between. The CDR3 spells CASSPLHGEAFF. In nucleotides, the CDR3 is TGTGCCAGCTCACCACTCCACGGTGAAGCTTTCTTT.

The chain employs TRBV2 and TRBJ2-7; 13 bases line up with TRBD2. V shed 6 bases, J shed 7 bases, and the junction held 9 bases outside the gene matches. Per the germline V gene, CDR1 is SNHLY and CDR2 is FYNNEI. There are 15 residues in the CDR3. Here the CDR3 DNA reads TGTGCCAGCAGGGAACAACTAGCGGGAGGGCGGGAGCAGTACTTC. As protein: CASREQLAGGREQYF.

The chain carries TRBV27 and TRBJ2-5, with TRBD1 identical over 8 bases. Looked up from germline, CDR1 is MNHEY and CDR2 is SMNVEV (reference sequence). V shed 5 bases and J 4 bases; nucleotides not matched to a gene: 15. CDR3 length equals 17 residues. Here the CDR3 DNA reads TGTGCCAGCAGTACGCAGGGGGCTCGGGGAGCAGGAGAGACCCAGTACTTC. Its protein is CASSTQGARGAGETQYF.

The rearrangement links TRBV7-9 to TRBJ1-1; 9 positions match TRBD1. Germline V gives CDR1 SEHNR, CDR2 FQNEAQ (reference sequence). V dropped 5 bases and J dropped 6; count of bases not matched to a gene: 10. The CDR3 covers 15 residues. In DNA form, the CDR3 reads TGTGCCAGCAGCCCTGCCGGGACAGGGATGGCTGAAGCTTTCTTT. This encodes CASSPAGTGMAEAFF.

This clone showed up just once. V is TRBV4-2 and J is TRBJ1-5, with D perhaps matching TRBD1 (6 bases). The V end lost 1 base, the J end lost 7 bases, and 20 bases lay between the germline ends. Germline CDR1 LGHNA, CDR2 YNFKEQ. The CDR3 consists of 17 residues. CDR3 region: CASSQVGSSGVRQPQHF. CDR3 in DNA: TGTGCCAGCAGCCAAGTGGGTTCGTCAGGGGTGAGGCAGCCCCAGCATTTT.

CDR3 bases: TGTGCCAGCAGCCCGCGGGACAGGGACCCCACAGATACGCAGTATTTT. The encoded protein is CASSPRDRDPTDTQYF. The chain is built from TRBV5-4 and TRBJ2-3; TRBD1 agrees at 9 bases. The CDR3 contains 16 residues. In germline, CDR1 is SGHNT, CDR2 YYREEE (reference sequence). The V gene end was trimmed by 4 bases and the J gene end by 2 bases; junction bases not matched to a gene: 8.

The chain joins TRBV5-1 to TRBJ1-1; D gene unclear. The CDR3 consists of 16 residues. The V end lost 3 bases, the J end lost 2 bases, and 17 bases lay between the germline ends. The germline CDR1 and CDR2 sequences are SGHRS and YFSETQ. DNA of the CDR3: TGCGCCAGCAGCTCCGAGGGCCCCCTGGGAAACACTGAAGCTTTCTTT. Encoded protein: CASSSEGPLGNTEAFF.

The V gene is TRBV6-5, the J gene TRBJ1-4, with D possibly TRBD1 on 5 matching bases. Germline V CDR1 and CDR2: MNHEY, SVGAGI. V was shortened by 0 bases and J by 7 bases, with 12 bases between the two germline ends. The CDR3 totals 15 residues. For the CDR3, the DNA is TGTGCCAGCAGTTACTCGCACGGGGGGGGTGAAAAACTGTTTTTT. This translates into CASSYSHGGGEKLFF.

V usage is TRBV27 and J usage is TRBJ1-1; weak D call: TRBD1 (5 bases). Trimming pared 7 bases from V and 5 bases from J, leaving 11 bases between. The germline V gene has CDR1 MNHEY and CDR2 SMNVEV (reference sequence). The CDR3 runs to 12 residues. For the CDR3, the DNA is TGTGCCAGCACCCCAGGGAGGACTGAAGCTTTCTTT. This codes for CASTPGRTEAFF.

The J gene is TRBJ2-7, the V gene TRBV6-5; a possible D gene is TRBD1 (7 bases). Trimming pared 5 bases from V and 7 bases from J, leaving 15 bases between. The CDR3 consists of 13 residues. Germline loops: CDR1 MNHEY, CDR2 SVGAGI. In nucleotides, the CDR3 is TGTGCCAGCAGTCCCTGGACAGGAGGGGAGCAGTACTTC. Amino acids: CASSPWTGGEQYF.

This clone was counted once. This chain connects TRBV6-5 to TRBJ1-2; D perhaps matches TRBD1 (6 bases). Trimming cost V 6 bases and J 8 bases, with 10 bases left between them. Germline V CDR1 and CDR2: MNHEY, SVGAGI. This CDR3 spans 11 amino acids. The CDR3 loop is CASRTGQGYTF. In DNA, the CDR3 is TGTGCCAGCAGGACAGGCCAAGGCTACACCTTC.

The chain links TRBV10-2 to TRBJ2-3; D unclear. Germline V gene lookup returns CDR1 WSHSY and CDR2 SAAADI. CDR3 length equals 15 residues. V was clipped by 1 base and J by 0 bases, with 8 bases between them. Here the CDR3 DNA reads TGCGCCAGCAGTGAGTGGGCTACTAGCACAGATACGCAGTATTTT. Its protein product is CASSEWATSTDTQYF.

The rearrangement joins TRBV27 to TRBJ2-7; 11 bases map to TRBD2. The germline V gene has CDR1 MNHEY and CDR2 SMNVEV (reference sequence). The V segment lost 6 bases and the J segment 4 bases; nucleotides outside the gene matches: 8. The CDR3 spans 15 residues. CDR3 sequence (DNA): TGTGCCAGCAGGTCACTAGCGGGAGTCTTATACGAGCAGTACTTC. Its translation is CASRSLAGVLYEQYF.